This record covers a single TCR beta chain. Generated by immunoSEQ multiplex PCR, the TCRdb table keeps only in-frame clones and is missing some. This sample carries over 85,000 clones, approximately 96% of them seen once, and the ten largest clones take around 0.35%. This record belongs to a study of technical replicates of blood from four donors. The CDR3 has 15 amino acids. The receptor's source is a human donor in good health. V is TRBV21-1 and J is TRBJ1-5. TRBV21-1 is a pseudogene segment. The sample consisted of T cells isolated from PBMCs. The CDR3 loop is CASSKSGDGNQPQHF. The CDR3 DNA reads as TGTGCCAGCAGCAAAAGCGGAGACGGCAATCAGCCCCAGCATTTT.